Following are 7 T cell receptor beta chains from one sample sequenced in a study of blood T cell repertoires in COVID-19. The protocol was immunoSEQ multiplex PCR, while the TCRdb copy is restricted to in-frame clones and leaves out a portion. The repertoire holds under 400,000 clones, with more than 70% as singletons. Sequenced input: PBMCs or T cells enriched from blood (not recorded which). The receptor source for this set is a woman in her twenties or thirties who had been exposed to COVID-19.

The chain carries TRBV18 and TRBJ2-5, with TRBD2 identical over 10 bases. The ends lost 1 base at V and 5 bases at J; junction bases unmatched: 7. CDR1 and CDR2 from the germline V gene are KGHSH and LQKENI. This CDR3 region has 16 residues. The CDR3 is CASSPRLAGAAETQYF. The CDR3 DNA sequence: TGTGCCAGCTCACCACGGCTAGCGGGAGCGGCGGAGACCCAGTACTTC. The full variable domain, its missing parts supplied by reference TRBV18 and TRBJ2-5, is NAGVMQNPRHLVRRRGQEARLRCSPMKGHSHVYWYRQLPEEGLKFMVYLQKENIIDESGMPKERFSAEFPKEGPSILRIQQVVRGDSAAYFCASSPRLAGAAETQYFGPGTRLLVL.

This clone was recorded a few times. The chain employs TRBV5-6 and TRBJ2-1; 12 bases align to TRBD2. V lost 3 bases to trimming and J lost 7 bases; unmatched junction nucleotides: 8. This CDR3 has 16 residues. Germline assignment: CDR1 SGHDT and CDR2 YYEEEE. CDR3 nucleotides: TGTGCCAGCAGCTCAATTCTAGCGGGAGGGGCAAATGAGCAGTTCTTC. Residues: CASSSILAGGANEQFF.

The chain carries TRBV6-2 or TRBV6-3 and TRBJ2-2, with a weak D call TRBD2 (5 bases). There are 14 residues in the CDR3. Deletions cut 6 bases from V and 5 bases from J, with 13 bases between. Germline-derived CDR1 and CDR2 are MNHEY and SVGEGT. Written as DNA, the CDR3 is TGTGCCAGCAGCCCCGGACGGGATACCGGGGAGCTGTTTTTT. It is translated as CASSPGRDTGELFF.

The CDR3 is CASSFTVRDRAVETQYF. The CDR3 DNA sequence: TGTGCCAGCAGCTTTACGGTGCGGGACAGGGCAGTAGAGACCCAGTACTTC. The J gene is TRBJ2-5, the V gene TRBV11-2; 9 nucleotides align to TRBD1. This CDR3 has 17 amino acids. Germline V gene data show CDR1 as SGHAT and CDR2 as FQNNGV. Losses at the gene ends were 3 bases for V and 4 bases for J; bases not matched to a gene: 12.

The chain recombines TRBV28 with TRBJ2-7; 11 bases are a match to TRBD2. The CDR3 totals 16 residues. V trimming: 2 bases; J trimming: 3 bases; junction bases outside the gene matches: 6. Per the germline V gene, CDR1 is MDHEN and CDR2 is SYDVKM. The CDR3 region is CASSLTGTSGSYEQYF. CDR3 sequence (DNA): TGTGCCAGCAGTTTAACGGGTACTAGCGGGAGCTACGAGCAGTACTTC.

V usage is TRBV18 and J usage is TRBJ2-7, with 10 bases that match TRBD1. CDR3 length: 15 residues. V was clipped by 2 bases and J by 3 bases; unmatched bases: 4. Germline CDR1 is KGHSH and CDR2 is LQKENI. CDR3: CASSPGTGAVYEQYF. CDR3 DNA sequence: TGTGCCAGCTCACCAGGGACAGGGGCAGTCTACGAGCAGTACTTC.

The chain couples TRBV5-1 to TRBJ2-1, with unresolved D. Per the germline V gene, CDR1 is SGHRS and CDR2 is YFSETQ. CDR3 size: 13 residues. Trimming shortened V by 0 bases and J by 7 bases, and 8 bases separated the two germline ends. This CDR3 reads CASSLAATNEQFF. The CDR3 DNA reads TGCGCCAGCAGCTTGGCGGCGACAAATGAGCAGTTCTTC.